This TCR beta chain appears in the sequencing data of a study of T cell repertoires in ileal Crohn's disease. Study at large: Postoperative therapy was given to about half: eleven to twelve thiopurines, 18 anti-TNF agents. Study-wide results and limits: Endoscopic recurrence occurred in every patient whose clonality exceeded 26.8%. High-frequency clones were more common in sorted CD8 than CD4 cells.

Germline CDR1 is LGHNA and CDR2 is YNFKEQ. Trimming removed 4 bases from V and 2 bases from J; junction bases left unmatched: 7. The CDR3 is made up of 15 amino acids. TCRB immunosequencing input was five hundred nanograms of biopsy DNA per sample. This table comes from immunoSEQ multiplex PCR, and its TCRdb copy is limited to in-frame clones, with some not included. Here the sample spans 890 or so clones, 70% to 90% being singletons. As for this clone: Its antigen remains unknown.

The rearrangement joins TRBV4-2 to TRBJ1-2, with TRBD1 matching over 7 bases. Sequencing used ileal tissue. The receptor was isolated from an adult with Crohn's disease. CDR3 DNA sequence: TGTGCCAGCAGCCTCGACCGGGACAGAAACTATGGCTACACCTTC. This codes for CASSLDRDRNYGYTF.